Listed below are T cell receptor beta chains from one sample, sequenced in a study of cytomegalovirus exposure and HLA in healthy donors. The protocol was immunoSEQ multiplex PCR, while the TCRdb copy is restricted to in-frame clones and leaves out a portion. The sample table includes 150,000 to 200,000 clones. The specimen was PBMCs. Receptors were obtained from a man aged 25-45 years in good health and CMV-seronegative. Both conserved end residues are part of each CDR3. Each record gives: D gene, J gene, V gene, CDR3 DNA, CDR3 protein. The D gene is left open where the match is weak.

>NA|TRBJ2-7|TRBV7-2
TGTGCCAGCACCAAAGAGAAAGTGGGGCGGAACGAGCAGTACTTC
CASTKEKVGRNEQYF
>NA|TRBJ2-3|TRBV5-4
TGTGCCAGCAGCTTTGGGACTGTCATATCCACAGATACGCAGTATTTT
CASSFGTVISTDTQYF
>NA|TRBJ1-5|TRBV6-5
TGTGCCAGCAGTTCCGGGAATCAGCCCCAGCATTTT
CASSSGNQPQHF
>TRBD2|TRBJ2-7|TRBV14
TGTGCCAGCAGCCCTTTCCGAAAGACTAGCATCCACGAGCAGTACTTC
CASSPFRKTSIHEQYF
>NA|TRBJ1-4|TRBV25-1
TGTGCCAGCACCCAAAGGGGGAGAGGTGAAAAACTGTTTTTT
CASTQRGRGEKLFF
>TRBD1|TRBJ2-7|TRBV7-9
TGTGCCAGCAGCCGTGACAGGACAGGGGGCCGCGAGCAGTACTTC
CASSRDRTGGREQYF
>NA|TRBJ2-1|TRBV19
TGTGCCAGTAGTATAGGGTCTCTAGAAAATGAGCAGTTCTTC
CASSIGSLENEQFF
>NA|TRBJ1-1|TRBV18
TGTGCCAGCTCCCCAGACAGAAACCGTGAAGCTTTCTTT
CASSPDRNREAFF
>NA|TRBJ2-7|TRBV7-6
TGTGCCAGCAGCTTCGCCAGGACCTACGAGCAGTACTTC
CASSFARTYEQYF
>NA|TRBJ1-1|TRBV6-1
TGTGCCAGCAGTAACTCTCACGGGAGCACTGAAGCTTTCTTT
CASSNSHGSTEAFF
>NA|TRBJ2-7|TRBV7-8
TGTGCCAGCAGCTCCTACGTGGGCGGGGACTCCTACGAGCAGTACTTC
CASSSYVGGDSYEQYF
>NA|TRBJ1-3|TRBV7-2
TGTGCCAGCAGCTTAAGGACGGGGATCCGGAGCTCCATATATTTT
CASSLRTGIRSSIYF
>TRBD1|TRBJ2-7|TRBV4-3
TGCGCCAGCAGCCGCGTCCCGGGACAGACCTACGAGCAGTACTTC
CASSRVPGQTYEQYF
>TRBD1|TRBJ2-5|TRBV10-1
TGCGCCAGCAGTGATGGGACAGCTCAAGAGACCCAGTACTTC
CASSDGTAQETQYF
>NA|TRBJ2-4|TRBV27
TGTGCCAGCAGCCACCTAGCCAGCCACATTCAGTACTTC
CASSHLASHIQYF
>NA|TRBJ1-2|TRBV5-8
TGTGCCAGCAGCTTGGTGGGCAGGGAGGTCTATGGCTACACCTTC
CASSLVGREVYGYTF
>NA|TRBJ1-1|TRBV18
TGTGCCAGCTCACCCATCGCGGGTCGCACTGAAGCTTTCTTT
CASSPIAGRTEAFF